This T cell receptor (beta chain) appears in the sequencing data of a study of T cell responses to AZD1222 COVID-19 vaccine. Study observations and caveats: Spike-specific TCRs gained breadth and depth after people received two AZD1222 doses. Donors in the cohort were predominantly white British and more often female, and clonal diversity was possibly underestimated. Repertoire sampling happened only post peak T cell response. Regions 160-218 and 743-854 held dominance among vaccine-associated CD4 TCRs, which spanned spike.

Concerning this clone itself: As yet, its antigen is unknown.

The method was immunoSEQ multiplex PCR; TCRdb's version includes in-frame clones alone and lacks a portion of them. The repertoire shows more than 110,000 clones; the top ten hold about 2.2%. Germline V gene lookup returns CDR1 LGHDT and CDR2 YNNKEL (reference sequence). CDR3 length: 15 residues. J lost 3 bases, V lost 2 bases, and 4 bases had no gene match. V gene TRBV3-1 (or the pseudogene TRBV3-2) combines with J gene TRBJ2-7; 10 bases agree with TRBD1. This receptor was taken from an adult in good health. Sequencing was carried out using peripheral blood. This chain's CDR3 is CASSQWGTGDYEQYF. The CDR3 DNA follows: TGTGCCAGCAGCCAATGGGGGACAGGGGACTACGAGCAGTACTTC.